Sequencing of this TCR beta chain was carried out in a study of shared clonotypes between healthy human individuals. The assay was immunoSEQ multiplex PCR, and TCRdb's table has in-frame clones only and misses some. The table records about 380,000 clones, about 96% of them present only once. Sequenced material: memory CD8+ T cells sorted from blood. Subset of the sample: CD45RO+ cells pooled with CCR7-negative TemRA cells. This receptor was obtained from a man younger than 40 in good health.

DNA for the CDR3: TGTGCCAGCAGCTTGGACCGGGTGGCCTATGGCTACACCTTC. Translated, it gives CASSLDRVAYGYTF. This chain links TRBV5-4 with TRBJ1-2; no definite D call. Germline CDR1 SGHNT, CDR2 YYREEE (reference sequence). The germline V and J ends were trimmed by 0 bases and 4 bases, with 10 bases remaining between them. CDR3 length: 14 amino acids. Full variable domain (rest looked up from reference TRBV5-4 and TRBJ1-2): ETGVTQSPTHLIKTRGQQVTLRCSSQSGHNTVSWYQQALGQGPQFIFQYYREEENGRGNFPPRFSGLQFPNYSSELNVNALELDDSALYLCASSLDRVAYGYTFGSGTRLTVV.